This TCR beta chain emerged from a study of long-term antiretroviral therapy in people with HIV. The assay used was immunoSEQ (version v3.0), run at survey level. Sequencing used immunoSEQ multiplex PCR; TCRdb keeps in-frame clones, though not all of them. The sample carries around 21,000 clones, about 86% recorded once. CDR1 SGHNT and CDR2 YYREEE come from the germline V gene (reference sequence). The CDR3 loop spans 15 amino acids. V dropped 4 bases and J dropped 3; count of bases not matched to a gene: 6. The input for sequencing was unsorted PBMCs, taken 0.1 years before starting antiretroviral therapy. This sequence was found in a man in his forties or fifties with HIV. The chain links TRBV5-4 to TRBJ1-2; 10 bases agree with TRBD1. The CDR3 region is CASSRPGTGDYGYTF. CDR3 nucleotide sequence: TGTGCCAGCAGCAGACCCGGGACAGGGGACTATGGCTACACCTTC.